This T cell receptor beta chain originates from a study of blood T cell repertoires in COVID-19. About the research overall: Samples representing acute and convalescent COVID-19 were sourced from the United States, Italy and Spain. In each case, the material was cDNA or gDNA derived from T cells, B-cell-depleted T cells, or PBMCs.

Germline assignment: CDR1 SEHNR and CDR2 FQNEAQ (reference sequence). The V gene end was trimmed by 3 bases and the J gene end by 9 bases; junction bases not matched to a gene: 4. The length of the CDR3 is 14 residues. Clones were sequenced by immunoSEQ multiplex PCR, and TCRdb holds only the in-frame ones, with some missing. The data contain 150,000 or so clones, about 88% of them singletons. This sequence originates from a man between 18 and 35 years old with acute or convalescent COVID-19. Input material: peripheral blood. The chain joins TRBV7-9 to TRBJ1-6; 8 bases are shared with TRBD1. CDR3 bases: TGTGCCAGCAGCTTCGAGCAGGGGGCTTCACCCCTCCACTTT. Amino acid sequence: CASSFEQGASPLHF.